These 32 T cell receptor beta chains share one sample of origin, sequenced in a study of cytomegalovirus exposure and HLA in healthy donors (TCRdb year 2017). Receptor amplification or capture employed the immunoSEQ multiplex PCR assay. For the multiplex PCR, a mixture combining 60 forward primers for TCR Vbeta segments and 13 reverse primers for TCR Jbeta segments was used. TCRdb obtained this table from immuneACCESS and retained in-frame rearrangements with V and J assigned. These tables miss some clones; where compared with another copy, unresolved V genes account for less than half of the shortfall, and the remainder is unexplained. The table for this sample lists approximately 200,000 clones; approximately 80% of them were counted only once. The ten largest account for around 6.1% of the sample. Sequencing used PBMCs. These receptors came from a young woman in good health and CMV-seropositive.

This chain links TRBV2 with TRBJ2-5, with D perhaps TRBD2 (6 bases). Germline loops: CDR1 SNHLY, CDR2 FYNNEI. Trimming cost V 6 bases and J 4 bases, with 18 bases left between them. CDR3 size: 15 residues. Here the CDR3 DNA reads TGTGCCAGCAGGGGGTTCGATGGGGGAGGAGAGACCCAGTACTTC. It translates to CASRGFDGGGETQYF.

This chain connects TRBV5-4 to TRBJ2-5, with 7 bases lining up with TRBD1. The J call may be faulty, since TRBJ2-7 better matches the DNA end. Germline lookup yields CDR1 SGHNT and CDR2 YYREEE (reference sequence). The CDR3 contains 14 residues. DNA for the CDR3: TGTGCCAGCAGCTTGGGGGGACAGTCCTACGAGCAGTACTTC. It specifies CASSLGGQSYEQYF.

The chain is built from TRBV5-4 and TRBJ2-1; 8 positions match TRBD2. Germline assignment: CDR1 SGHNT and CDR2 YYREEE (reference sequence). The V gene end was trimmed by 4 bases and the J gene end by 7 bases; junction bases not matched to a gene: 4. The CDR3 loop spans 13 amino acids. As DNA, the CDR3 is TGTGCCAGCAGCACGACTAGCGAGAATGAGCAGTTCTTC. This codes for CASSTTSENEQFF.

This clone showed up just once. The chain recombines TRBV11-2 with TRBJ1-1; D unclear. The V end was cut by 0 bases, the J end by 7 bases, with 15 bases between. This CDR3 comprises 15 residues. The germline CDR1 and CDR2 sequences are SGHAT and FQNNGV. The CDR3 protein is CASSLDVSGYSEAFF. DNA for the CDR3: TGTGCCAGCAGCTTAGATGTATCTGGGTACAGTGAAGCTTTCTTT.

This clone was seen only a few times. V and J are TRBV2 and TRBJ1-4, with a tentative D call TRBD1 (6 bases). Trimming left V 0 bases short and J 0 bases short, with 23 bases between. The CDR3 extends over 21 amino acids. Germline CDR1 reads SNHLY; CDR2 reads FYNNEI. CDR3 bases: TGTGCCAGCAGTGAAGCGTTAGTGGTCGGGACATATACGGCAACTAATGAAAAACTGTTTTTT. Protein sequence: CASSEALVVGTYTATNEKLFF.

This chain connects TRBV27 to TRBJ2-7, with a possible D match to TRBD1 (5 bases). The V end lost 5 bases, the J end lost 3 bases, and 11 bases lay between the germline ends. The CDR3 sequence is 13 residues long. Germline V CDR1 and CDR2: MNHEY, SMNVEV (reference sequence). The CDR3 is CASSLGHSYEQYF. The DNA for the CDR3 is TGTGCCAGCAGTCTCGGACACAGCTACGAGCAGTACTTC.

The chain couples TRBV16 to TRBJ2-2, with D unclear. Deletions cut 2 bases from V and 3 bases from J, with 7 bases between. The germline V gene encodes CDR1 KGHSY and CDR2 FQNENV. The CDR3 spans 14 residues. The CDR3: CASSQKQDTGELFF. CDR3 coding DNA: TGTGCCAGCAGCCAAAAACAAGACACCGGGGAGCTGTTTTTT.

The chain links TRBV5-4 to TRBJ2-2; TRBD2 aligns across 13 bases. This CDR3 contains 17 residues. With 4 bases clipped from V and 2 bases from J, the junction kept 5 bases outside the gene matches. Germline CDR1 and CDR2: SGHNT and YYREEE (reference sequence). The CDR3 coding sequence is TGTGCCAGCAGCGGGGGACTAGCGGGAATCAACACCGGGGAGCTGTTTTTT. Amino acids: CASSGGLAGINTGELFF.

This clone showed up just a few times. The V gene is TRBV10-1, the J gene TRBJ2-1; D is perhaps TRBD1 (6 bases). The V end was cut by 3 bases, the J end by 7 bases, with 22 bases between. Germline V gene sequence: CDR1 WNHNN, CDR2 SYGVQD (reference sequence). CDR3 length: 17 amino acids. The CDR3 DNA sequence: TGCGCCAGCAGTGACCCTGGACAGCCTTCATCCCCAAATGAGCAGTTCTTC. Encoded protein: CASSDPGQPSSPNEQFF.

The V and J genes are TRBV5-6 and TRBJ2-7, with TRBD2 matching over 10 bases. The CDR3 loop spans 14 amino acids. J gave up 7 bases and V 2 bases, and 6 bases lay outside the gene matches. Germline-derived CDR1 and CDR2 are SGHDT and YYEEEE. For the CDR3, the DNA is TGTGCCAGCAGCTTACTAGCGGGGCAGGGAGAGCAGTACTTC. It encodes CASSLLAGQGEQYF.

This clone was seen a few times. The chain employs TRBV5-4 and TRBJ2-7; 7 bases are shared with TRBD1. Looked up from germline, CDR1 is SGHNT and CDR2 is YYREEE (reference sequence). V trimming: 4 bases; J trimming: 3 bases; junction bases outside the gene matches: 13. The CDR3 covers 16 residues. Written as DNA, the CDR3 is TGTGCCAGCAGCACACGACAGGGAACGTTGGGCTACGAGCAGTACTTC. It specifies CASSTRQGTLGYEQYF.

The chain combines TRBV4-3 with TRBJ2-3, with TRBD2 matching 9 bases. Looked up from germline, CDR1 is LGHNA and CDR2 is YSLEER. This CDR3 region has 16 residues. Unmatched junction bases numbered 2, after V lost 1 base and J lost 0 bases. The CDR3: CASSQGTSDSTDTQYF. CDR3 DNA sequence: TGCGCCAGCAGCCAAGGGACTAGCGACAGCACAGATACGCAGTATTTT.

This chain links TRBV6-5 with TRBJ1-1; maybe TRBD1 (5 bases). The CDR3 is 15 residues long. The germline V and J ends were trimmed by 2 bases and 1 base, with 11 bases remaining between them. Per the germline V gene, CDR1 is MNHEY and CDR2 is SVGAGI. The CDR3 region has the DNA TGTGCCAGCAGTTACAATGGGGGGTGGAACACTGAAGCTTTCTTT. This encodes CASSYNGGWNTEAFF.

The chain combines TRBV9 with TRBJ2-2; TRBD1 is a possible D gene (6 bases). The CDR3 sequence is 15 residues long. V was clipped by 4 bases and J by 5 bases, with 15 bases between them. Germline V CDR1 and CDR2: SGDLS, YYNGEE. The CDR3 DNA reads as TGTGCCAGCAGCTCTTACAGGGTGGGGACCGGGGAGCTGTTTTTT. This encodes CASSSYRVGTGELFF. The variable domain in full, completed from reference TRBV9 and TRBJ2-2, reads DSGVTQTPKHLITATGQRVTLRCSPRSGDLSVYWYQQSLDQGLQFLIQYYNGEERAKGNILERFSAQQFPDLHSELNLSSLELGDSALYFCASSSYRVGTGELFFGEGSRLTVL.

The J gene is TRBJ2-4, the V gene TRBV5-1; a weak D match, TRBD2 (5 bases). CDR1 SGHRS and CDR2 YFSETQ come from the germline V gene. This CDR3 spans 15 amino acids. V lost 2 bases and J 0 bases, leaving 9 bases between the germline ends. The CDR3 loop reads CASSFGLIAKNIQYF. For the CDR3, the DNA is TGCGCCAGCAGCTTTGGACTCATAGCCAAAAACATTCAGTACTTC.

The CDR3 reads CASSLSISYYGYTF. The CDR3 nucleotides read TGTGCCAGCAGTTTATCGATTAGCTACTATGGCTACACCTTC. The V call is TRBV27, the J call TRBJ1-2; no clear D gene. The V end lost 0 bases, the J end lost 3 bases, and 8 bases lay between the germline ends. The CDR3 consists of 14 residues. Germline CDR1 MNHEY, CDR2 SMNVEV (reference sequence).

The sample holds a few counts of this clone. The rearrangement uses TRBV10-3 and TRBJ2-3; D might be TRBD2 (6 bases). The ends were cut back, 6 bases at V and 9 bases at J, with 13 bases in the middle. The germline V gene has CDR1 ENHRY and CDR2 SYGVKD. The CDR3 spans 12 residues. The CDR3, as DNA: TGTGCCATCAGAGACCTCAGCGGGACGCAGTATTTT. Protein product: CAIRDLSGTQYF.

This clone was counted between two and nine times. V and J are TRBV27 and TRBJ2-7; D perhaps matches TRBD2 (5 bases). The CDR3 consists of 13 residues. Looked up from germline, CDR1 is MNHEY and CDR2 is SMNVEV (reference sequence). V was pared by 4 bases and J by 3 bases, with 10 bases between. The CDR3 DNA reads as TGTGCCAGCAGTTCCGGTGCGGGCTACGAGCAGTACTTC. Translation gives CASSSGAGYEQYF.

The rearrangement joins TRBV7-9 to TRBJ2-7; TRBD2 matches 12 bases. Looked up from germline, CDR1 is SEHNR and CDR2 is FQNEAQ (reference sequence). The CDR3 has 15 amino acids. V shed 10 bases and J 5 bases; nucleotides not matched to a gene: 12. The CDR3 spells CATVGRLAGEDEQYF. As DNA, the CDR3 is TGTGCCACCGTCGGAAGACTAGCGGGGGAGGACGAGCAGTACTTC.

The chain combines TRBV7-8 with TRBJ2-2, with TRBD1 as a possible D gene (5 bases). The V end was cut by 5 bases, the J end by 4 bases, with 14 bases between. Per germline, CDR1 SGHVS and CDR2 FQNEAQ. The CDR3 totals 15 residues. The CDR3 DNA reads as TGTGCCAGCAGCCTACTAAGTGGGGCCACCGGGGAGCTGTTTTTT. The encoded protein is CASSLLSGATGELFF.

The chain links TRBV6-6 to TRBJ1-1; a weak D match, TRBD1 (5 bases). V lost 5 bases, J lost 6 bases, and 19 bases lay in between. This CDR3 contains 15 residues. Germline values: CDR1 MNHNY, CDR2 SVGAGI (reference sequence). The CDR3 DNA sequence: TGTGCCAGCAGTCCGCGGTTGGAATTGGGGCCTGAAGCTTTCTTT. This sequence encodes CASSPRLELGPEAFF.

The chain combines TRBV7-9 with TRBJ2-1; the D gene is possibly TRBD1 (6 bases). With 5 bases removed from V and 5 bases from J, the gap between germline ends came to 16 bases. CDR3 length: 15 amino acids. The germline gives CDR1 SEHNR, CDR2 FQNEAQ (reference sequence). Written as DNA, the CDR3 is TGTGCCAGCAGCCCGGGGACACCGCGGCACAATGAGCAGTTCTTC. It is translated as CASSPGTPRHNEQFF.

The genes are TRBV2 and TRBJ2-1; TRBD2 matches 7 bases. With 3 bases clipped from V and 2 bases from J, the junction kept 4 bases outside the gene matches. The CDR3 contains 15 residues. Germline V gene sequence: CDR1 SNHLY, CDR2 FYNNEI. The CDR3 loop is CASSDARGAYNEQFF. The CDR3 coding sequence is TGTGCCAGCAGTGATGCACGGGGGGCCTACAATGAGCAGTTCTTC.

The chain is built from TRBV10-3 and TRBJ1-2; TRBD1 matches at 9 bases. CDR1 and CDR2 (germline): ENHRY, SYGVKD. There are 13 residues in the CDR3. V shed 7 bases and J 6 bases; nucleotides not matched to a gene: 6. CDR3 in DNA: TGTGCCATCATGGGACAGGGTATAGATGGCTACACCTTC. Its protein product is CAIMGQGIDGYTF.

The chain recombines TRBV7-2 with TRBJ2-2; 9 bases fit TRBD1. V was pared by 5 bases and J by 7 bases, with 11 bases of the junction left unmatched. This CDR3 is 16 amino acids long. Germline CDR1 SGHTA, CDR2 FQGNSA. The CDR3 reads CASSTTGGAVFGELFF. The CDR3 DNA reads as TGTGCCAGCAGCACTACAGGGGGCGCGGTTTTCGGGGAGCTGTTTTTT.

The chain links TRBV6-5 to TRBJ2-2; D is perhaps TRBD2 (6 bases). The V gene's germline CDR1 is MNHEY and CDR2 SVGAGI. V was trimmed by 0 bases and J by 3 bases, leaving 11 bases between them. CDR3 size: 16 residues. CDR3 region: CASSYSSGVDTGELFF. The CDR3 DNA reads TGTGCCAGCAGTTACTCTTCGGGGGTTGACACCGGGGAGCTGTTTTTT.

V is TRBV4-1 and J is TRBJ2-5; TRBD2 agrees at 13 bases. The J call is uncertain, as TRBJ2-7 better fits the DNA end. Germline V gene lookup returns CDR1 MGHRA and CDR2 YSYEKL. The CDR3 loop spans 15 amino acids. The CDR3 region has the DNA TGCGCCAGCAGCCAGGTACTAGCGGGGGGGTACGAGCAGTACTTC. Residues: CASSQVLAGGYEQYF.

This clone was seen more than once but under ten times. The chain uses TRBV28 and TRBJ1-3, with D unresolved. This CDR3 has 17 amino acids. V lost 6 bases, J lost 0 bases, and 18 bases lay in between. CDR1 is MDHEN and CDR2 is SYDVKM in the germline V gene. CDR3 bases: TGTGCCAGCAGCCCCGGCGGCCTTCGTTTCTCTGGAAACACCATATATTTT. Translating it yields CASSPGGLRFSGNTIYF. Full variable domain (remainder filled in from reference TRBV28 and TRBJ1-3): DVKVTQSSRYLVKRTGEKVFLECVQDMDHENMFWYRQDPGLGLRLIYFSYDVKMKEKGDIPEGYSVSREKKERFSLILESASTNQTSMYLCASSPGGLRFSGNTIYFGEGSWLTVV.

This clone was seen only a few times. The genes are TRBV10-2 and TRBJ1-4, with D perhaps matching TRBD1 (6 bases). Germline CDR1 reads WSHSY; CDR2 reads SAAADI. The germline V and J ends were trimmed by 2 bases and 7 bases, with 20 bases remaining between them. The CDR3 runs to 17 residues. CDR3 amino acids: CASSEPGGGFDIEKLFF. In DNA form, the CDR3 reads TGCGCCAGCAGTGAGCCCGGCGGGGGCTTCGACATTGAAAAACTGTTTTTT.

The chain uses TRBV9 and TRBJ2-5; no reliable D call. V shed 3 bases and J shed 4 bases, with 10 bases lying between them. The CDR3 covers 13 residues. Germline lookup yields CDR1 SGDLS and CDR2 YYNGEE. The chain's CDR3 is CASSEAVRETQYF. CDR3 sequence (DNA): TGTGCCAGCAGCGAGGCGGTCCGAGAGACCCAGTACTTC.

In its sample, this clone was seen a few times. This chain connects TRBV18 to TRBJ1-2; D possibly corresponds to TRBD1 (5 bases). The CDR3 consists of 15 residues. Germline loops: CDR1 KGHSH, CDR2 LQKENI. Trimming took off 4 bases at V and 3 bases at J, with 15 bases between the two ends. The CDR3 loop reads CASSRETDRYYGYTF. The CDR3 nucleotides read TGTGCCAGCTCACGAGAGACAGACCGTTACTATGGCTACACCTTC.

The CDR3 nucleotides are TGTGCCAGCAGTTCCCATCCATCAAGCAATCAGCCCCAGCATTTT. Protein: CASSSHPSSNQPQHF. The rearrangement joins TRBV6-6 to TRBJ1-5; D uncertain. Trimming took 4 bases from V and 1 from J, leaving 11 bases between them. CDR1 is MNHNY and CDR2 is SVGAGI in the germline V gene (reference sequence). The CDR3 has 15 residues.